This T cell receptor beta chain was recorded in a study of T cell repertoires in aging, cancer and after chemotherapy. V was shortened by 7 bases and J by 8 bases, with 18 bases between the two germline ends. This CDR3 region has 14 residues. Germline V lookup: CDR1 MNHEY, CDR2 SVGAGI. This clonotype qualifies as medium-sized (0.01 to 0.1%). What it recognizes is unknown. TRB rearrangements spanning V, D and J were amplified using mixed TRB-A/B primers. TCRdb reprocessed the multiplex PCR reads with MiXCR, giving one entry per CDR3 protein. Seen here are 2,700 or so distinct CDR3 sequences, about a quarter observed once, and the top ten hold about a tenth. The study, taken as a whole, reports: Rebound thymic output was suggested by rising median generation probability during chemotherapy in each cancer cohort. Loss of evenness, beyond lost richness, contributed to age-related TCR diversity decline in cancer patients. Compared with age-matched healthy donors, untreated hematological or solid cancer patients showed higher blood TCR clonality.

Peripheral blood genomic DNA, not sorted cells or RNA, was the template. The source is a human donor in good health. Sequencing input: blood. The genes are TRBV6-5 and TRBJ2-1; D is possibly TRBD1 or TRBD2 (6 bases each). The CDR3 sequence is CASTEGGKRDEQFF. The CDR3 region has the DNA TGTGCCAGCACTGAGGGGGGAAAACGCGATGAGCAGTTCTTC.